This T cell receptor beta chain is drawn from a study of identifying expanded T cells in peripheral blood. Collection occurred without any documented infections or immune events in donors. The CDR3 sequence is 16 residues long. Germline V gene sequence: CDR1 SGHTA, CDR2 FQGNSA. The ends were cut back, 5 bases at V and 7 bases at J, with 23 bases in the middle. Method: immunoSEQ multiplex PCR; TCRdb's copy keeps in-frame clones and lacks some. The table shows 85,000 to 120,000 clones, with about 91% occurring only once. Worth noting for this clone: Its antigen is unknown.

Findings of the study overall: Variance in clone template counts between approximately two-week samples significantly increased with total template count across all healthy donors. Technical replicates showed roughly 1.2 changed clones; around two weeks roughly 18; four weeks 19.

The sequenced sample consisted of blood. This clonotype originated in a person between 18 and 69 years old in good health. The chain links TRBV7-2 to TRBJ2-5; possibly TRBD1 for D (7 bases). CDR3 DNA sequence: TGTGCCAGCAGCCAAACAGGGGCCGCTGGAGGGGGGACCCAGTACTTC. Translated: CASSQTGAAGGGTQYF.